One and the same sample provided the 24 T cell receptor beta chains below, sequenced in a study of OX40 agonist ivuxolimab in advanced cancers. Sequencing was performed with immunoSEQ multiplex PCR; in TCRdb, only in-frame clones are kept and a portion is missing. The sample holds tens of thousands of clones, around 79% seen once. Material: CD4+ or CD8+ T cells sorted from blood, obtained in a trial of the OX40 agonist ivuxolimab. The receptors were sampled from an adult with an advanced solid tumor such as melanoma, head and neck, liver or kidney cancer.

The gene calls are TRBV28 and TRBJ2-1, with 14 bases lining up with TRBD2. CDR1 is MDHEN and CDR2 is SYDVKM in the germline V gene. The CDR3 is made up of 17 amino acids. With 4 bases clipped from V and 5 bases from J, the junction kept 7 bases outside the gene matches. The CDR3 bases are TGTGCCAGCAGTTCCATAGGGACTAGCGGGGGAGACAATGAGCAGTTCTTC. Protein: CASSSIGTSGGDNEQFF.

The chain has TRBV28 and TRBJ1-6; maybe TRBD1 (6 bases). Trimming left V 1 base short and J 17 bases short, with 15 bases between. CDR1 MDHEN and CDR2 SYDVKM come from the germline V gene. The length of the CDR3 is 13 residues. CDR3 in DNA: TGTGCCAGCAGTTTATCCGGACAGAACGTTATCCACTTT. Translating gives CASSLSGQNVIHF.

CDR3 region: CASSVASGGYTGELFF. The CDR3 region has the DNA TGTGCCAGCAGCGTAGCCTCGGGGGGTTACACCGGGGAGCTGTTTTTT. The chain joins TRBV9 to TRBJ2-2; 7 nucleotides agree with TRBD2. Trimming cost V 0 bases and J 3 bases; bases outside gene matches: 5. The CDR3 length is 16 residues. CDR1 is SGDLS, CDR2 YYNGEE, per germline.

Of note for this clone: This CDR3 is also generated by other DNA sequences in the sample. The CDR3 loop reads CAWSGAGRLNTEAFF. The DNA of the CDR3 is TGTGCCTGGAGTGGGGCAGGACGATTGAACACTGAAGCTTTCTTT. The chain joins TRBV30 to TRBJ1-1, with D unresolved. CDR1 and CDR2 from the germline V gene are GTSNPN and SVGIG (reference sequence). The CDR3 is made up of 15 amino acids. V was pared by 1 base and J by 0 bases, with 12 bases between.

This clone was seen only once. The V gene is TRBV10-3, the J gene TRBJ2-1; 8 nucleotides agree with TRBD2. Losses at the gene ends were 4 bases for V and 2 bases for J; bases not matched to a gene: 7. The CDR3 is 16 residues long. CDR1 is ENHRY and CDR2 is SYGVKD in the germline V gene. Written as DNA, the CDR3 is TGTGCCATCAGTGGGAAGCGGGAGTCGACCTACAATGAGCAGTTCTTC. Encoded protein: CAISGKRESTYNEQFF.

The sample holds a few counts of this clone. The V call is TRBV11-2, the J call TRBJ1-1; D may be TRBD1 (5 bases). The CDR3 is 14 residues long. Trimming left V 5 bases short and J 6 bases short, with 16 bases between. CDR1 is SGHAT, CDR2 FQNNGV, per germline. The CDR3 DNA sequence: TGTGCCAGCAGCCACCTGGCAGGGAGGGCTGAAGCTTTCTTT. It encodes CASSHLAGRAEAFF.

V and J are TRBV7-9 and TRBJ2-1; D remains unclear. With 3 bases removed from V and 2 bases from J, the gap between germline ends came to 14 bases. Looked up from germline, CDR1 is SEHNR and CDR2 is FQNEAQ (reference sequence). The CDR3 loop spans 16 amino acids. As DNA, the CDR3 is TGTGCCAGCAGCTTGGGTTGGAGCCCAACCTACAATGAGCAGTTCTTC. Translated, it gives CASSLGWSPTYNEQFF.

This clone has just one count. The chain has TRBV23-1 and TRBJ2-7, with 12 bases aligning to TRBD1. TRBV23-1 qualifies as an ORF whose function is uncertain. The CDR3 has 16 residues. Trimming cost V 3 bases and J 7 bases; bases outside gene matches: 10. CDR3 coding DNA: TGCGCCAGCAGTCAGCTACCGGGACAGGGGGCGGATGAGCAGTACGTC. Amino acid sequence: CASSQLPGQGADEQYV.

The chain is built from TRBV7-8 and TRBJ1-1; D is possibly TRBD1 (5 bases). Germline CDR1 and CDR2: SGHVS and FQNEAQ. V was pared by 7 bases and J by 8 bases, with 20 bases between. This CDR3 has 14 residues. The CDR3 DNA reads as TGTGCCAGCACCCGGGCGGGACCCCTAGAAGAAGCTTTCTTT. Translation gives CASTRAGPLEEAFF.

V gene TRBV7-9 combines with J gene TRBJ1-1, with D perhaps matching TRBD1 (5 bases). This CDR3 has 16 residues. Trimming removed 5 bases from V and 3 bases from J, with 19 bases in between. The germline V gene has CDR1 SEHNR and CDR2 FQNEAQ (reference sequence). The CDR3 region has the DNA TGTGCCAGCAGCCCCCTTGAGGGGCAGAGTTACACTGAAGCTTTCTTT. It encodes CASSPLEGQSYTEAFF. Variable domain in full (rest from reference TRBV7-9 and TRBJ1-1): DTGVSQNPRHKITKRGQNVTFRCDPISEHNRLYWYRQTLGQGPEFLTYFQNEAQLEKSRLLSDRFSAERPKGSFSTLEIQRTEQGDSAMYLCASSPLEGQSYTEAFFGQGTRLTVV.

This chain uses TRBV5-4 with TRBJ1-2, with 8 bases fitting TRBD1. This CDR3 has 17 amino acids. V lost 2 bases to trimming and J lost 1 base; unmatched junction nucleotides: 10. The germline V gene encodes CDR1 SGHNT and CDR2 YYREEE (reference sequence). CDR3 bases: TGTGCCAGCAGCTTAGGGACAGGCGGCAGCAATAACTATGGCTACACCTTC. Translating gives CASSLGTGGSNNYGYTF.

The chain recombines TRBV5-1 with TRBJ2-2; D remains ambiguous. Trimming took 0 bases from V and 2 from J, leaving 8 bases between them. The CDR3 extends over 15 amino acids. Germline values: CDR1 SGHRS, CDR2 YFSETQ. The CDR3 nucleotides read TGCGCCAGCAGCTTGGGACAAACTAACACCGGGGAGCTGTTTTTT. Translated, it gives CASSLGQTNTGELFF.

As regards this clone: One junction end does not reproduce the germline sequence, and a read error may be involved. The CDR3 nucleotides are TGCGCCAGCAGCCCGGGGACCACTTCCCTCTATGGCTACACCTTC. It codes for CASSPGTTSLYGYTF. The J gene is TRBJ1-2, the V gene TRBV11-2; D might be TRBD1 (5 bases). The germline V gene encodes CDR1 SGHAT and CDR2 FQNNGV. There are 15 residues in the CDR3. Drawing the rest from reference TRBV11-2 and TRBJ1-2, the complete variable domain is EAGVAQSPRYKIIEKRQSVAFWCNPISGHATLYWYQQILGQGPKLLIQFQNNGVVDDSQLPKDRFSAERLKGVDSTLKIQPAKLEDSAVYLCASSPGTTSLYGYTFGSGTRLTVV.

This clone was recorded only once. This chain joins TRBV6-5 and TRBJ2-2; possible D gene TRBD2, 6 bases. The V end lost 7 bases, the J end lost 3 bases, and 9 bases lay between the germline ends. Germline V CDR1 and CDR2: MNHEY, SVGAGI. The CDR3 is 13 amino acids. The CDR3 protein is CASIGGDTGELFF. CDR3 in DNA: TGTGCCAGCATTGGCGGGGACACCGGGGAGCTGTTTTTT.

The chain uses TRBV29-1 and TRBJ2-7; unclear D gene. Germline assignment: CDR1 SQVTM and CDR2 ANQGSEA. There are 14 residues in the CDR3. Trimming left V 2 bases short and J 0 bases short, with 11 bases between. This chain's CDR3 is CSVEWLDSSYEQYF. The CDR3 nucleotides are TGCAGCGTTGAATGGTTAGATTCCTCCTACGAGCAGTACTTC.

The genes are TRBV27 and TRBJ2-1; no reliable D call. Germline V CDR1 and CDR2: MNHEY, SMNVEV (reference sequence). The V end was cut by 5 bases, the J end by 9 bases, with 14 bases between. This CDR3 contains 13 residues. The CDR3 bases are TGTGCCAGCAGTCCTCGGAATCTTCCTGAGCAGTTCTTC. Translated, it gives CASSPRNLPEQFF.

The chain is built from TRBV9 and TRBJ1-5, with D perhaps TRBD1 (6 bases). The V gene's germline CDR1 is SGDLS and CDR2 YYNGEE. The CDR3 totals 14 residues. Trimming pared 0 bases from V and 6 bases from J, leaving 10 bases between. The CDR3 sequence: CASSVGVGAQPQHF. CDR3 bases: TGTGCCAGCAGCGTAGGGGTGGGGGCTCAGCCCCAGCATTTT.

This chain links TRBV28 with TRBJ2-2; D gene uncertain. Germline V CDR1 and CDR2: MDHEN, SYDVKM. This CDR3 has 13 residues. V lost 6 bases to trimming and J lost 1 base, with 6 bases between them. The CDR3 DNA is TGTGCCAGCAGCGGGCAGAACACCGGGGAGCTGTTTTTT. This codes for CASSGQNTGELFF. The whole variable domain, remainder taken from reference TRBV28 and TRBJ2-2, is DVKVTQSSRYLVKRTGEKVFLECVQDMDHENMFWYRQDPGLGLRLIYFSYDVKMKEKGDIPEGYSVSREKKERFSLILESASTNQTSMYLCASSGQNTGELFFGEGSRLTVL.

The CDR3 is CASSLVGETQYF. CDR3 coding DNA: TGTGCCAGCAGCTTGGTCGGCGAGACCCAGTACTTC. The genes are TRBV5-6 and TRBJ2-5; D unresolved. Trimming removed 0 bases from V and 5 bases from J, with 5 bases in between. The length of the CDR3 is 12 residues. Germline V gene lookup returns CDR1 SGHDT and CDR2 YYEEEE.

This chain joins TRBV28 and TRBJ1-1; D is unclear. From germline, CDR1 is MDHEN and CDR2 SYDVKM. V lost 5 bases and J 0 bases, leaving 16 bases between the germline ends. The CDR3 is 16 residues long. CDR3 in amino acids: CASSTSDPTMNTEAFF. CDR3 nucleotides: TGTGCCAGCAGTACCTCCGACCCTACCATGAACACTGAAGCTTTCTTT.

This rearrangement joins TRBV28 to TRBJ2-7, with 7 bases identical to TRBD1. CDR1 MDHEN and CDR2 SYDVKM come from the germline V gene. The trim removed 3 bases at V and 2 bases at J, leaving 10 bases unmatched. The CDR3 runs to 16 residues. CDR3 nucleotides: TGTGCCAGCAGTTTTGAAGGCTTAACAGGGGCCTACGAGCAGTACTTC. This codes for CASSFEGLTGAYEQYF.

The CDR3 protein is CASSSRDRGRRTSKGTEAFF. DNA for the CDR3: TGTGCCAGCAGTTCCCGGGACAGGGGGCGAAGAACATCTAAGGGGACTGAAGCTTTCTTT. This chain joins TRBV28 and TRBJ1-1, with 12 nucleotides matching TRBD1. The germline V gene encodes CDR1 MDHEN and CDR2 SYDVKM. The CDR3 covers 20 residues. The J segment lost 5 bases and the V segment lost 4 bases, leaving 20 bases of the junction unmatched.

The CDR3 nucleotides are TGTGCCAGTAGTCCCCTAACTTTGGGGGCCAACGTCCTGACTTTC. Its protein product is CASSPLTLGANVLTF. The gene calls are TRBV19 and TRBJ2-6, with D hard to call. The CDR3 extends over 15 amino acids. From germline, CDR1 is LNHDA and CDR2 SQIVND (reference sequence). V was clipped by 5 bases and J by 4 bases, with 12 bases between them.

The rearrangement links TRBV4-3 to TRBJ2-1; 7 nucleotides match TRBD2. Germline values: CDR1 LGHNA, CDR2 YSLEER. The CDR3 is made up of 15 amino acids. V dropped 0 bases and J dropped 7; count of bases not matched to a gene: 6. The CDR3 DNA reads as TGCGCCAGCAGCCAAGATCGGACTAGTTGGAATGAGCAGTTCTTC. It encodes CASSQDRTSWNEQFF.